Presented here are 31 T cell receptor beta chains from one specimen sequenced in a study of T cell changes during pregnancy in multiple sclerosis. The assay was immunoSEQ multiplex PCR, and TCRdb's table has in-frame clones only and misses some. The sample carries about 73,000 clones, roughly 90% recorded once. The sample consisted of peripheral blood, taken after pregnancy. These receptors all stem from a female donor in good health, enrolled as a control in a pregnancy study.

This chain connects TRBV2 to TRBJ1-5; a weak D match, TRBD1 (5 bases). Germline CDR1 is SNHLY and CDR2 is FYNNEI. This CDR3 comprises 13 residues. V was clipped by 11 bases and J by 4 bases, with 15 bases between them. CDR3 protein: CASRQGLNQPQHF. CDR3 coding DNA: TGTGCCTCGCGGCAGGGACTAAATCAGCCCCAGCATTTT.

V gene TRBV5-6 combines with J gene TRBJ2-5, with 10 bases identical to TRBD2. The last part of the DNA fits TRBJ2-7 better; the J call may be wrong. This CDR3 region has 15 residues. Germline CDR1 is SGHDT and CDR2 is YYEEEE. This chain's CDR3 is CASSRGLALSYEQYF. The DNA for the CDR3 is TGTGCCAGCAGCCGGGGACTAGCGCTAAGCTACGAGCAGTACTTC.

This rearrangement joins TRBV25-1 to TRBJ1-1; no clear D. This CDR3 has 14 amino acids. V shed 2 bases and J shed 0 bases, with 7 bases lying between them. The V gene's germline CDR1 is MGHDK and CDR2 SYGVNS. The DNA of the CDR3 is TGTGCCAGCAGTGAACCGGGTCTGAACACTGAAGCTTTCTTT. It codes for CASSEPGLNTEAFF. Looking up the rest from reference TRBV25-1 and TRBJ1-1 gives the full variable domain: EADIYQTPRYLVIGTGKKITLECSQTMGHDKMYWYQQDPGMELHLIHYSYGVNSTEKGDLSSESTVSRIRTEHFPLTLESARPSHTSQYLCASSEPGLNTEAFFGQGTRLTVV.

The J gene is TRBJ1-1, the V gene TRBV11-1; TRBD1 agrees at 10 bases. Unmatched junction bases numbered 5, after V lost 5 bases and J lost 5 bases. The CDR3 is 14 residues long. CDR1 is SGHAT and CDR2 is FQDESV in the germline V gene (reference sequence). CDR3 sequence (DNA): TGTGCCAGCAGCCTCGACAGGGGGCTGACTGAAGCTTTCTTT. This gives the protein CASSLDRGLTEAFF.

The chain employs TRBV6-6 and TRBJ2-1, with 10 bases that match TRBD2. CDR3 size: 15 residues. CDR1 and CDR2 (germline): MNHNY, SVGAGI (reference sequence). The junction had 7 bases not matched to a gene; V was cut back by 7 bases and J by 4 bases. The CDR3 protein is CASKLTSGAYNEQFF. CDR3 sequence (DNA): TGTGCCAGCAAACTCACTAGCGGGGCTTACAATGAGCAGTTCTTC.

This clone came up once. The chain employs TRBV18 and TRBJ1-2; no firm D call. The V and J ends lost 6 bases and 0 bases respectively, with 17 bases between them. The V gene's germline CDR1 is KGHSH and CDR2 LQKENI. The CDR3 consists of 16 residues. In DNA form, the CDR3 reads TGTGCCAGCTCGCCTCTGACCCCCAGGCCTAACTATGGCTACACCTTC. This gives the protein CASSPLTPRPNYGYTF.

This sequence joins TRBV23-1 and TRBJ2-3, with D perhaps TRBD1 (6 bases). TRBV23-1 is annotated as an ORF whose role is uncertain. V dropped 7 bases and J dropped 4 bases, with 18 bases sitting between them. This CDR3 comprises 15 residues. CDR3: CASKDRSNRADTQYF. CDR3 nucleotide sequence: TGCGCCAGCAAAGATCGGTCGAACAGGGCAGATACGCAGTATTTT.

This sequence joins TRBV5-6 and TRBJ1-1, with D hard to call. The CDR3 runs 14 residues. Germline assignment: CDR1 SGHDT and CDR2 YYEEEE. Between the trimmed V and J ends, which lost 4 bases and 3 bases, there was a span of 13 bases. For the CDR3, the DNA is TGTGCCAGCAGCCCGATCGGGGTGGACACTGAAGCTTTCTTT. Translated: CASSPIGVDTEAFF.

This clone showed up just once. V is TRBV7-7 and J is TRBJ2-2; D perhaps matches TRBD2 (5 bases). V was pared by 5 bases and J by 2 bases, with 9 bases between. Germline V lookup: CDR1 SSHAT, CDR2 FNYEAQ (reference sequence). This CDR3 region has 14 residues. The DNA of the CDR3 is TGTGCCAGCAGCCAAGGACTCAACACCGGGGAGCTGTTTTTT. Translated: CASSQGLNTGELFF.

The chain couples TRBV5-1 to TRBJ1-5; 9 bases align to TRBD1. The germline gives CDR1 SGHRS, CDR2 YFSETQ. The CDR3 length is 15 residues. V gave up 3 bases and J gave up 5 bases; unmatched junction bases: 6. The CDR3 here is CASSWETGGDQPQHF. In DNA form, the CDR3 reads TGCGCCAGCAGCTGGGAGACAGGGGGTGATCAGCCCCAGCATTTT.

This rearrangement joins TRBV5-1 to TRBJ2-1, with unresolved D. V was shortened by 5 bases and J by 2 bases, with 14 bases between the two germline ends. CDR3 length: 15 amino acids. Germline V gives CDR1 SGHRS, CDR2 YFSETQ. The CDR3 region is CASRSGRATYNEQFF. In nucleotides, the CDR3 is TGCGCCAGCAGGTCCGGAAGAGCGACCTACAATGAGCAGTTCTTC. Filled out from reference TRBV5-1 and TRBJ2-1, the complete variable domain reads KAGVTQTPRYLIKTRGQQVTLSCSPISGHRSVSWYQQTPGQGLQFLFEYFSETQRNKGNFPGRFSGRQFSNSRSEMNVSTLELGDSALYLCASRSGRATYNEQFFGPGTRLTVL.

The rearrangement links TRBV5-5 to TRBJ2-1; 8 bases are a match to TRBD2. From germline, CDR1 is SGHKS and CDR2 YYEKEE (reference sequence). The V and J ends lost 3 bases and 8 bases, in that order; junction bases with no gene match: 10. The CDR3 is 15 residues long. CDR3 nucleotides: TGTGCCAGCAGCTCCGCGACTAGCGAGTGGGATGAGCAGTTCTTC. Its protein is CASSSATSEWDEQFF.

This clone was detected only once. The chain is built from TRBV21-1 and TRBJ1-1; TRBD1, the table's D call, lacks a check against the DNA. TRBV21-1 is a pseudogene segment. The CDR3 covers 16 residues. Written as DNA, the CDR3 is TGTGCCAGCAGCAAAGCGCTCTCAGGGATGAACACTGAAGCTTTCTTT. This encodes CASSKALSGMNTEAFF.

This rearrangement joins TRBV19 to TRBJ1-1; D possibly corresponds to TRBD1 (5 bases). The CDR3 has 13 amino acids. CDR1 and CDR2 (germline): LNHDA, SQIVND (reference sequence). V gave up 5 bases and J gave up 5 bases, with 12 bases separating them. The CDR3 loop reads CASSPAYRTEAFF. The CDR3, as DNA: TGTGCCAGTAGTCCCGCGTACAGGACTGAAGCTTTCTTT. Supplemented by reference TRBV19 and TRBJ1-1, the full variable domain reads DGGITQSPKYLFRKEGQNVTLSCEQNLNHDAMYWYRQDPGQGLRLIYYSQIVNDFQKGDIAEGYSVSREKKESFPLTVTSAQKNPTAFYLCASSPAYRTEAFFGQGTRLTVV.

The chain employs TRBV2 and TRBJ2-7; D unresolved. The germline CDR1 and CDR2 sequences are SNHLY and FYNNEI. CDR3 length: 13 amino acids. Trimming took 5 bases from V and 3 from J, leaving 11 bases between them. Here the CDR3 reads CASSHDINYEQYF. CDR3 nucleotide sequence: TGTGCCAGCAGTCACGACATTAACTACGAGCAGTACTTC.

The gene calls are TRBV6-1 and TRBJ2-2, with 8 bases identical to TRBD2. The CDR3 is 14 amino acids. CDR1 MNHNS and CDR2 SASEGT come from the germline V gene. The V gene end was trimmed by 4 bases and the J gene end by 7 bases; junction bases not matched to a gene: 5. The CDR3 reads CASSGREGFGELFF. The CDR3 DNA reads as TGTGCCAGCAGTGGACGGGAGGGATTCGGGGAGCTGTTTTTT.

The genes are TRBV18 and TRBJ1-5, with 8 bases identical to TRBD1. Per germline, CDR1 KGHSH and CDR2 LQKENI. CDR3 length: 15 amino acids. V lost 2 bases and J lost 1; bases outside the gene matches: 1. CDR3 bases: TGTGCCAGCTCACCAAACAGGGGGAGCAATCAGCCCCAGCATTTT. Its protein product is CASSPNRGSNQPQHF. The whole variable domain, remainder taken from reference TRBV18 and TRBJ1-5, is NAGVMQNPRHLVRRRGQEARLRCSPMKGHSHVYWYRQLPEEGLKFMVYLQKENIIDESGMPKERFSAEFPKEGPSILRIQQVVRGDSAAYFCASSPNRGSNQPQHFGDGTRLSIL.

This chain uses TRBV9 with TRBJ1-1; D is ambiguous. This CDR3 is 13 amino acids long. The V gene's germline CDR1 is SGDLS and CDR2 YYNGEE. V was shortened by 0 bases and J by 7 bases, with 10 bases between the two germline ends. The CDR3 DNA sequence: TGTGCCAGCAGCGTAGGTGTGGGGAGTGAAGCTTTCTTT. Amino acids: CASSVGVGSEAFF.

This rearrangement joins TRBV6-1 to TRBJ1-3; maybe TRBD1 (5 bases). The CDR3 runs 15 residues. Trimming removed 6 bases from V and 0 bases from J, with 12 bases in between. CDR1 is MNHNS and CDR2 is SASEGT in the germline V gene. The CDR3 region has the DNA TGTGCCAGCAGGCCCCCAGGGAACTCTGGAAACACCATATATTTT. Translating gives CASRPPGNSGNTIYF.

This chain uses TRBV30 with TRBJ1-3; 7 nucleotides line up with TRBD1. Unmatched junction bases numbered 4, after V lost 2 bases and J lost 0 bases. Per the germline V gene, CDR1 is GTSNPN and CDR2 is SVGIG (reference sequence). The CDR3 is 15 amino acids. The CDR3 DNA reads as TGTGCCTGGAGTAGGGACAGCGGCTCTGGAAACACCATATATTTT. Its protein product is CAWSRDSGSGNTIYF.

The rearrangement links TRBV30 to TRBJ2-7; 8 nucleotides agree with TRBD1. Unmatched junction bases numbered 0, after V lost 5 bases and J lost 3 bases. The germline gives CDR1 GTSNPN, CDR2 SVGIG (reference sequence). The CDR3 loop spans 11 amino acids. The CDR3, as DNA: TGTGCCTGGGACAGGGGCTACGAGCAGTACTTC. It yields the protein CAWDRGYEQYF.

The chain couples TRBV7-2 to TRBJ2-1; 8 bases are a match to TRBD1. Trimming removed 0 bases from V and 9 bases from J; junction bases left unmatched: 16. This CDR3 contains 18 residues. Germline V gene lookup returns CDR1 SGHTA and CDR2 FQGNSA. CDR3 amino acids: CASSLAAGGGPTSGEQFF. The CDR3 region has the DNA TGTGCCAGCAGCTTAGCGGCAGGGGGCGGACCTACATCTGGTGAGCAGTTCTTC.

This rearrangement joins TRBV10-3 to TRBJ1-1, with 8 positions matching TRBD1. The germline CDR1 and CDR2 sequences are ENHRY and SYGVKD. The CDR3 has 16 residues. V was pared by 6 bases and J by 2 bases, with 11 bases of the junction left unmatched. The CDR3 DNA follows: TGTGCCATCAGCTTTGACAGGGGTGGGATTAACACTGAAGCTTTCTTT. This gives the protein CAISFDRGGINTEAFF.

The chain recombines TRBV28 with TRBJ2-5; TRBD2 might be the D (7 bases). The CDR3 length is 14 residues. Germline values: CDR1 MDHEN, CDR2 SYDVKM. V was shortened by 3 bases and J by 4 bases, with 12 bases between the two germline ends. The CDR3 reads CASSLGGGGETQYF. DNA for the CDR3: TGTGCCAGCAGTTTGGGGGGAGGGGGAGAGACCCAGTACTTC.

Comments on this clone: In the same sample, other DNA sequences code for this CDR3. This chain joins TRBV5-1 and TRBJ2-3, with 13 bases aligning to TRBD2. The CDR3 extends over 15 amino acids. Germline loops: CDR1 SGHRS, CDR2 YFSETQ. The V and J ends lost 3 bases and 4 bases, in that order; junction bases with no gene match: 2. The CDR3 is CASSSGLAGSDTQYF. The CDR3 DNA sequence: TGCGCCAGCAGCTCGGGACTAGCGGGATCAGATACGCAGTATTTT.

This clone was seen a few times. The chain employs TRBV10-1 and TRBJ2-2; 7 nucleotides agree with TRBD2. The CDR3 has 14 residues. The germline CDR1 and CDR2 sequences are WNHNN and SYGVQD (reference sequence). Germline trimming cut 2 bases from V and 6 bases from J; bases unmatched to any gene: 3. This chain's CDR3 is CASSEAGVPGELFF. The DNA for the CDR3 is TGCGCCAGCAGTGAGGCGGGGGTACCCGGGGAGCTGTTTTTT.

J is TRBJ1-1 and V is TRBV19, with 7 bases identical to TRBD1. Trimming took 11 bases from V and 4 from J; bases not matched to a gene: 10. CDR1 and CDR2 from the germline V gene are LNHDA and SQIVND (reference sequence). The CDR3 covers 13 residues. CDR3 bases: TGTGCCTCTAGGGGGCAGACGTCCACTGAAGCTTTCTTT. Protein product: CASRGQTSTEAFF.

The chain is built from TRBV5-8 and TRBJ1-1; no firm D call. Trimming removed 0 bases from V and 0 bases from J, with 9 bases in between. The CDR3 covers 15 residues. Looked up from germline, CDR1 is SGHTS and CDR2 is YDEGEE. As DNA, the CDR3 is TGTGCCAGCAGCTTGGGCCGCAACATGAACACTGAAGCTTTCTTT. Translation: CASSLGRNMNTEAFF.

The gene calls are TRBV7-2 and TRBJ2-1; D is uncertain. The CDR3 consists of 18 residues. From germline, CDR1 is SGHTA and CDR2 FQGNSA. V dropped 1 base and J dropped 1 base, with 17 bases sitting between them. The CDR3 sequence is CASSLVRSTQTSYNEQFF. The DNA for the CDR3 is TGTGCCAGCAGCTTAGTCCGGTCCACCCAAACGTCCTACAATGAGCAGTTCTTC. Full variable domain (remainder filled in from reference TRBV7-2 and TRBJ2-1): GAGVSQSPSNKVTEKGKDVELRCDPISGHTALYWYRQSLGQGLEFLIYFQGNSAPDKSGLPSDRFSAERTGGSVSTLTIQRTQQEDSAVYLCASSLVRSTQTSYNEQFFGPGTRLTVL.

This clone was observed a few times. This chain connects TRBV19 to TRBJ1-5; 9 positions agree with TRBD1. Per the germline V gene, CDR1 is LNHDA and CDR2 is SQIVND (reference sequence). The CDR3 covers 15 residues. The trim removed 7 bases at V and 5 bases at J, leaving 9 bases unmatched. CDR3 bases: TGTGCCAGTACCCGGACAGGGGAGGAGGATCAGCCCCAGCATTTT. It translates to CASTRTGEEDQPQHF.

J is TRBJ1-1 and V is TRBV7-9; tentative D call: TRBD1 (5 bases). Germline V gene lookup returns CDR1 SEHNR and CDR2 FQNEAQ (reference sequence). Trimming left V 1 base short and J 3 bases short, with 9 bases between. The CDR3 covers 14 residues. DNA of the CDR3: TGTGCCAGCAGCTTAGTGGGGGGGGACACTGAAGCTTTCTTT. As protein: CASSLVGGDTEAFF.